This T cell receptor beta chain was sequenced in a study of vaccination effects on CD4 cells after COVID-19. Overall study: Samples came from a couple of convalescent patients 16 days and one week before vaccination.

TCRdb keeps only in-frame clones here, not all; method: immunoSEQ multiplex PCR. This sample has 25,000 to 35,000 clones, with 55% to 75% found just once. Per the germline V gene, CDR1 is SGDLS and CDR2 is YYNGEE. The CDR3 contains 16 residues. V lost 2 bases and J lost 10; bases outside the gene matches: 10. In the case of this clone: Its target is unknown.

In the ViraFEST assay, antigen-specific CD4+ clonotypes were identified by expansion after peptide-pool stimulation. Culturing for ten to eleven days preceded CD4+ T cell isolation. SARS-CoV-2 infected the person between March and December 2020, as confirmed by PCR. The receptor comes from a human donor who had a prior SARS-CoV-2 infection. Sample: CD4+ T cells from PBMCs cultured with a peptide pool, taken before COVID-19 vaccination. This chain joins TRBV9 and TRBJ2-1, with TRBD2 matching 12 bases. CDR3 nucleotides: TGTGCCAGCAGCGTGTCTAGGACTAGCGGGATGAAGGAGCAGTTCTTC. Translation gives CASSVSRTSGMKEQFF. Full variable domain (remainder filled in from reference TRBV9 and TRBJ2-1): DSGVTQTPKHLITATGQRVTLRCSPRSGDLSVYWYQQSLDQGLQFLIQYYNGEERAKGNILERFSAQQFPDLHSELNLSSLELGDSALYFCASSVSRTSGMKEQFFGPGTRLTVL.